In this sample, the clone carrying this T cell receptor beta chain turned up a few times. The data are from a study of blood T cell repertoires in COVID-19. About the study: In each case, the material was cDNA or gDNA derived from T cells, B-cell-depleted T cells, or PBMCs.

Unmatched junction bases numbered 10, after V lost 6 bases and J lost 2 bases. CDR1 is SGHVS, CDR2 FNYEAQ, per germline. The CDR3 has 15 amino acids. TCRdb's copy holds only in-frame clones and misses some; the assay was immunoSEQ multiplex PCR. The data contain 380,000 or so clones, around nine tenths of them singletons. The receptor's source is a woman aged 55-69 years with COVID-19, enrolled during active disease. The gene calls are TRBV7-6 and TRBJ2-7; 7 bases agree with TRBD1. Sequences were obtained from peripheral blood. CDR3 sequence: CASSLTGSGTYEQYF. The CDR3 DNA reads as TGTGCCAGCAGTTTGACAGGGTCGGGGACCTACGAGCAGTACTTC. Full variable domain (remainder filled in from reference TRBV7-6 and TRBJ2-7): GAGVSQSPRYKVTKRGQDVALRCDPISGHVSLYWYRQALGQGPEFLTYFNYEAQQDKSGLPNDRFSAERPEGSISTLTIQRTEQRDSAMYRCASSLTGSGTYEQYFGPGTRLTVT.